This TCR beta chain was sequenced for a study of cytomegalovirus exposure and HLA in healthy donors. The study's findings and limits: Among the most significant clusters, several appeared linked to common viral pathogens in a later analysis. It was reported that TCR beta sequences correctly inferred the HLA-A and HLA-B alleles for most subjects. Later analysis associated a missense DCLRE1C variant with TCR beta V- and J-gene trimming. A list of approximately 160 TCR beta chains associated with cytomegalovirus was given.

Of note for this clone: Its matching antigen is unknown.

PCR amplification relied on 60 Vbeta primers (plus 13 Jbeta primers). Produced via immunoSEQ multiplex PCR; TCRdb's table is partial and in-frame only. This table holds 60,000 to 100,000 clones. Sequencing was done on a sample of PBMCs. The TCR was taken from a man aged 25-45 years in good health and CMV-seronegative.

The CDR3 protein is CASSEDTGTGWREQYF. As DNA, the CDR3 is TGTGCCAGCAGTGAAGATACCGGGACAGGGTGGAGGGAGCAGTACTTC. This chain connects TRBV6-1 to TRBJ2-7; 9 bases match TRBD1. J lost 7 bases, V lost 1 base, and 11 bases had no gene match. Germline CDR1 and CDR2: MNHNS and SASEGT. The CDR3 length is 16 residues.